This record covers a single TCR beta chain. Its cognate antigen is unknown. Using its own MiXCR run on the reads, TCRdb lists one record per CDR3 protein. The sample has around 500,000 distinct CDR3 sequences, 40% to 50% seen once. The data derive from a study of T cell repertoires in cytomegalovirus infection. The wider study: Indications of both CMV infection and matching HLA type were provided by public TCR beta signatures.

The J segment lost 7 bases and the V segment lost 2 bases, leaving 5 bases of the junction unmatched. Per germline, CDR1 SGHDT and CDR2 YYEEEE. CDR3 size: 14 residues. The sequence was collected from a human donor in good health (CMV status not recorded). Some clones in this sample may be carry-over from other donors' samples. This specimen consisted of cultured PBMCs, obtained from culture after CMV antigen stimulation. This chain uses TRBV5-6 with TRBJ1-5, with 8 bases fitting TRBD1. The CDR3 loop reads CASSFGTGSQPQHF. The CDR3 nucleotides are TGTGCCAGCAGCTTTGGGACAGGTTCCCAGCCCCAGCATTTT.